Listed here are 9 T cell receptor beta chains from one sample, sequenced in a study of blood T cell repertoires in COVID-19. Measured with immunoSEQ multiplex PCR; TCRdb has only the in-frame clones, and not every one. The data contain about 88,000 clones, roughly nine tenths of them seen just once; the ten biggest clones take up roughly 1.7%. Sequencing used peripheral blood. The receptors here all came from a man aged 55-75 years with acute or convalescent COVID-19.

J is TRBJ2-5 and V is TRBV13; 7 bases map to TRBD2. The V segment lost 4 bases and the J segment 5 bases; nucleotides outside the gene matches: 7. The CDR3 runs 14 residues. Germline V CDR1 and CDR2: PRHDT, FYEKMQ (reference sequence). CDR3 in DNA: TGTGCCAGCAGCTGGAGGGAGGGCCGGGAGACCCAGTACTTC. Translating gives CASSWREGRETQYF.

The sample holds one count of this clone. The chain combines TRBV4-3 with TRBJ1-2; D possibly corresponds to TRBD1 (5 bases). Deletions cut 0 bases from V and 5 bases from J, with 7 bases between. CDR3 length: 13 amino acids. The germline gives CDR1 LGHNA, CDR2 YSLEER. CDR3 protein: CASSQDRGYGYTF. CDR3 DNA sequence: TGCGCCAGCAGCCAAGATCGGGGGTATGGCTACACCTTC.

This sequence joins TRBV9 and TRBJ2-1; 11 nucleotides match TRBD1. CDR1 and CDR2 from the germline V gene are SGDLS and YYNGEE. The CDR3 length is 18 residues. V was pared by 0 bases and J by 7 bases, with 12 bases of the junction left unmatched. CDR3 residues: CASSVGWTGGDPKNEQFF. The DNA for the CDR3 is TGTGCCAGCAGCGTAGGGTGGACAGGGGGCGACCCTAAGAATGAGCAGTTCTTC.

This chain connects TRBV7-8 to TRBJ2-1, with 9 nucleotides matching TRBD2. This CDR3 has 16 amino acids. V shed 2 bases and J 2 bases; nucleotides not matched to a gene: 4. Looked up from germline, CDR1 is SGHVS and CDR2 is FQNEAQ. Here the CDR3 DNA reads TGTGCCAGCAGCTTATTAGCGGGAGAGACCTACAATGAGCAGTTCTTC. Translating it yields CASSLLAGETYNEQFF.

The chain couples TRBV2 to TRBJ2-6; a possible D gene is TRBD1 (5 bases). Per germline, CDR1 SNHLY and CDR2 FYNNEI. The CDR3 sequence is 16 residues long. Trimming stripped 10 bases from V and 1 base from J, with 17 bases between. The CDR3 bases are TGTGCCACCTACCCACGCCAGGGTTCTGGGGCCAACGTCCTGACTTTC. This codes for CATYPRQGSGANVLTF.

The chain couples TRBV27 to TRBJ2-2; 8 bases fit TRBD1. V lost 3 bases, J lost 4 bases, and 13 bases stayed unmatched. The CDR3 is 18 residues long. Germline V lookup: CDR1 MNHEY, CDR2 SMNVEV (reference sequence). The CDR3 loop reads CASSFHYPYRGSTGELFF. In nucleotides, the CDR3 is TGTGCCAGCAGTTTCCACTACCCCTACAGGGGGAGCACCGGGGAGCTGTTTTTT.

CDR3 coding DNA: TGTGCCAGCAGCCAAGCGGGGGGGCCCGTAGAGACCCAGTACTTC. Its translation: CASSQAGGPVETQYF. V usage is TRBV4-2 and J usage is TRBJ2-5; 8 bases are shared with TRBD2. Germline CDR1 LGHNA, CDR2 YNFKEQ. The V gene end was trimmed by 1 base and the J gene end by 4 bases; junction bases not matched to a gene: 5. The CDR3 is 15 amino acids.

The CDR3 nucleotides are TGTGCCAGTAGTATCGCTACCATGGATAATTCACCCCTCCACTTT. Its translation is CASSIATMDNSPLHF. The chain carries TRBV19 and TRBJ1-6; no clear D. The CDR3 covers 15 residues. V was shortened by 3 bases and J by 5 bases, with 11 bases between the two germline ends. CDR1 and CDR2 (germline): LNHDA, SQIVND (reference sequence).

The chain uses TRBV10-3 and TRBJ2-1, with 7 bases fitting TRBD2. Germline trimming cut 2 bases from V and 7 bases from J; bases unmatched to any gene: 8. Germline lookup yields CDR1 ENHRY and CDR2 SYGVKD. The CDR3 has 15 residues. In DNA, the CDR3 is TGTGCCATCAGTGAGGCGCTAGCGGAGGGAAATGAGCAGTTCTTC. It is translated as CAISEALAEGNEQFF.